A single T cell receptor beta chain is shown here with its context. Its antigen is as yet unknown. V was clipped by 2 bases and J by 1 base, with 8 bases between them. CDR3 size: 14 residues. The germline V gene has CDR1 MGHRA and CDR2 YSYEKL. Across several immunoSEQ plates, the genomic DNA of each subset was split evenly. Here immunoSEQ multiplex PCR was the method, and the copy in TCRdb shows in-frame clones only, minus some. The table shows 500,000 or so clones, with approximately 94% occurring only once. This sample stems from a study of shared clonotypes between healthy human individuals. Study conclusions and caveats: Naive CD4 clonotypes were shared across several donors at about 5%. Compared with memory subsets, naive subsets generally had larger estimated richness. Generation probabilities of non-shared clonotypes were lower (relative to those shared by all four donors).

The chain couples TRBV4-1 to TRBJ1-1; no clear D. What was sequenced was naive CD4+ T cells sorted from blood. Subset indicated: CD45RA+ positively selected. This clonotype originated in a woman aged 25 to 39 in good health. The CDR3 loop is CASSQPRENTEAFF. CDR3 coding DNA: TGCGCCAGCAGCCAACCTAGGGAGAACACTGAAGCTTTCTTT.